These 17 T cell receptor beta chains were sequenced from one sample in a study of T cell repertoires in cytomegalovirus infection. TCRdb re-called the reads through MiXCR, storing one row per CDR3 protein. The data contain over 150,000 distinct CDR3 sequences, about 17% of them singletons. The sample consisted of CD8+ T cells from PBMCs. The receptor set was obtained from a human donor in good health (CMV status not recorded). Some clones in this sample may be carry-over from other donors' samples.

This clonotype turned up a few times. This chain connects TRBV12-3 or TRBV12-4 to TRBJ1-2, with 7 nucleotides matching TRBD1. The CDR3 has 14 amino acids. Losses at the gene ends were 5 bases for V and 0 bases for J; bases not matched to a gene: 3. In DNA form, the CDR3 reads TGTGCCAGCAGTGCCGGGACAGCTAACTATGGCTACACCTTC. This gives the protein CASSAGTANYGYTF.

This clonotype showed up just a few times. The V call is TRBV7-3, the J call TRBJ2-1, with 12 bases that match TRBD2. From germline, CDR1 is SGHTA and CDR2 FQGTGA. The ends lost 2 bases at V and 7 bases at J; junction bases unmatched: 3. This CDR3 region has 15 residues. The CDR3 DNA sequence: TGTGCCAGCAGCTTAGAGCTAGCGGGGGGGAATGAGCAGTTCTTC. Translated, it gives CASSLELAGGNEQFF.

The V gene is TRBV12-3 or TRBV12-4, the J gene TRBJ1-5, with 8 bases identical to TRBD1. V dropped 5 bases and J dropped 0; count of bases not matched to a gene: 9. The CDR3 runs to 17 residues. CDR3 sequence: CASSVDRGDNSNQPQHF. The CDR3 region has the DNA TGTGCCAGCAGTGTAGACAGGGGTGATAATAGCAATCAGCCCCAGCATTTT.

The chain has TRBV14 and TRBJ1-1; D is uncertain. The CDR3 sequence is 14 residues long. In germline, CDR1 is SGHDN, CDR2 FVKESK. V was cut by 1 base and J by 4 bases, with 10 bases left in between. CDR3 in DNA: TGTGCCAGCAGCCAAGCCTCAGTTGGCACTGAAGCTTTCTTT. Its translation is CASSQASVGTEAFF.

J is TRBJ2-5 and V is TRBV7-9; a weak D match, TRBD1 (5 bases). Germline CDR1 and CDR2: SEHNR and FQNEAQ (reference sequence). The CDR3 totals 15 residues. The germline V and J ends were trimmed by 0 bases and 4 bases, with 12 bases remaining between them. For the CDR3, the DNA is TGTGCCAGCAGCTTAGCTGCAGGGTGGAGAGAGACCCAGTACTTC. It specifies CASSLAAGWRETQYF. Using reference TRBV7-9 and TRBJ2-5 for the parts outside the CDR3, the full variable domain is DTGVSQNPRHKITKRGQNVTFRCDPISEHNRLYWYRQTLGQGPEFLTYFQNEAQLEKSRLLSDRFSAERPKGSFSTLEIQRTEQGDSAMYLCASSLAAGWRETQYFGPGTRLLVL.

The rearrangement joins TRBV14 to TRBJ2-7, with 8 bases matching TRBD1. V lost 2 bases to trimming and J lost 3 bases; unmatched junction nucleotides: 9. The CDR3 extends over 16 amino acids. Germline CDR1 is SGHDN and CDR2 is FVKESK. CDR3 sequence reads: CASSQNRGSLRYEQYF. The CDR3 DNA sequence: TGTGCCAGCAGCCAAAACAGGGGGTCCCTTCGCTACGAGCAGTACTTC.

V gene TRBV27 combines with J gene TRBJ1-2; D is ambiguous. Trimming shortened V by 5 bases and J by 0 bases, and 10 bases separated the two germline ends. This CDR3 comprises 14 residues. Germline V CDR1 and CDR2: MNHEY, SMNVEV (reference sequence). CDR3 nucleotide sequence: TGTGCCAGCAGTCTGAAGGTCTCTAACTATGGCTACACCTTC. Protein sequence: CASSLKVSNYGYTF.

Worth noting for this clonotype: One end of the junction does not line up with germline, which may come from a read error. This chain uses TRBV7-6 with TRBJ2-7, with D tentatively TRBD1 (5 bases). Germline CDR1 is SGHVS and CDR2 is FNYEAQ. The CDR3 is 14 amino acids. The CDR3 loop is CAISLVQGSYEQYF. CDR3 sequence (DNA): TGTGCCATCAGCTTAGTTCAGGGTTCCTACGAGCAGTACTTC.

The chain is built from TRBV7-9 and TRBJ2-5; TRBD1 agrees at 10 bases. The CDR3 extends over 15 amino acids. The germline gives CDR1 SEHNR, CDR2 FQNEAQ (reference sequence). The junction had 2 bases not matched to a gene; V was cut back by 2 bases and J by 2 bases. DNA of the CDR3: TGTGCCAGCAGCTTACGGGACAGGGGTCAAGAGACCCAGTACTTC. Protein: CASSLRDRGQETQYF.

In its sample, this clonotype was seen a few times. The chain has TRBV7-9 and TRBJ2-7; 8 nucleotides line up with TRBD1. Germline V gene sequence: CDR1 SEHNR, CDR2 FQNEAQ (reference sequence). Trimming cost V 5 bases and J 2 bases; bases outside gene matches: 8. This CDR3 is 15 amino acids long. In DNA, the CDR3 is TGTGCCAGCAGCAATGACAGGGGATCGACCTACGAGCAGTACTTC. Translating gives CASSNDRGSTYEQYF. Based on the CDR3 plus reference TRBV7-9 and TRBJ2-7, the full variable domain is DTGVSQNPRHKITKRGQNVTFRCDPISEHNRLYWYRQTLGQGPEFLTYFQNEAQLEKSRLLSDRFSAERPKGSFSTLEIQRTEQGDSAMYLCASSNDRGSTYEQYFGPGTRLTVT.

The chain carries TRBV7-2 and TRBJ1-2; tentative D call: TRBD1 (6 bases). Germline CDR1 and CDR2: SGHTA and FQGNSA. V was trimmed by 5 bases and J by 4 bases, leaving 14 bases between them. The CDR3 spans 14 residues. CDR3 residues: CASSLGGGLYGYTF. The CDR3 DNA reads TGTGCCAGCAGCCTAGGAGGGGGGCTCTATGGCTACACCTTC.

This clonotype was seen a few times. The CDR3 DNA follows: TGTGCCAGCAGCTTATCAAAGACAGGGGTTAGTCGGACTGAAGCTTTCTTT. It translates to CASSLSKTGVSRTEAFF. The rearrangement joins TRBV7-2 to TRBJ1-1; TRBD1 aligns across 8 bases. Germline CDR1 is SGHTA and CDR2 is FQGNSA. The CDR3 covers 17 residues. With 2 bases clipped from V and 5 bases from J, the junction kept 13 bases outside the gene matches.

This clonotype was recorded a few times. The chain carries TRBV7-8 and TRBJ2-2; TRBD2 might be the D (6 bases). The CDR3 is 17 amino acids. Germline V gives CDR1 SGHVS, CDR2 FQNEAQ. V was shortened by 5 bases and J by 2 bases, with 18 bases between the two germline ends. The CDR3 sequence is CASSSPPGTVNTGELFF. For the CDR3, the DNA is TGTGCCAGCAGCAGCCCTCCAGGGACTGTCAACACCGGGGAGCTGTTTTTT.

CDR3 DNA: TGTGCCAGCAGTTACCAAGGACTAGCGGACTATCAGTTCTTC. This translates into CASSYQGLADYQFF. The chain is built from TRBV6-2 or TRBV6-3 and TRBJ2-1; the match to TRBD2 covers 10 bases. Unmatched junction bases numbered 8, after V lost 2 bases and J lost 13 bases. CDR3 length: 14 residues. In germline, CDR1 is MNHEY, CDR2 SVGEGT.

This clonotype was counted only a few times. This rearrangement joins TRBV6-1 to TRBJ2-2; maybe TRBD2 (6 bases). CDR3 length: 17 residues. Trimming pared 6 bases from V and 5 bases from J, leaving 22 bases between. The germline gives CDR1 MNHNS, CDR2 SASEGT. The CDR3 region has the DNA TGTGCCAGCAGCAAAAGGCGGGGAGAGACAGCTACCGGGGAGCTGTTTTTT. It is translated as CASSKRRGETATGELFF.

The rearrangement joins TRBV7-9 to TRBJ2-3; TRBD1 aligns across 7 bases. V dropped 4 bases and J dropped 2; count of bases not matched to a gene: 9. CDR1 is SEHNR and CDR2 is FQNEAQ in the germline V gene (reference sequence). The CDR3 runs 16 residues. This chain's CDR3 is CASSSSLGQHTDTQYF. DNA for the CDR3: TGTGCCAGCAGCTCTAGCCTGGGACAGCACACAGATACGCAGTATTTT.

The gene calls are TRBV20-1 and TRBJ2-3; D gene ambiguous. With 6 bases removed from V and 2 bases from J, the gap between germline ends came to 12 bases. The CDR3 runs 13 residues. Germline V lookup: CDR1 DFQATT, CDR2 SNEGSKA (reference sequence). CDR3 DNA: TGCAGTGCGAGACTGTACTTCACAGATACGCAGTATTTT. Amino acid sequence: CSARLYFTDTQYF.